Sequencing of this T cell receptor beta chain was carried out in a study of identical twins. As regards this clonotype: As yet, its antigen is unknown.

The study's findings and limits: Zero-insertion analyses might be partly confounded by invariant T cells like MAIT and iNKT. It was out-of-frame TCR alpha sharing in monozygotic twins that models underestimated.

Every sampled donor was Caucasian and healthy. The CDR3 is made up of 15 amino acids. The V end lost 3 bases, the J end lost 2 bases, and 8 bases lay between the germline ends. CDR1 SGHTA and CDR2 FQGNSA come from the germline V gene. Template switching, a step in the protocol, added a universal primer site, and cDNA carried unique molecular identifiers. TCRdb reanalysed the 5' RACE reads using MiXCR and keeps one entry per CDR3 protein. This table has some 500,000 distinct CDR3 sequences, 9.5% to 10% appearing once. A further study also used this sample, focusing on yellow fever vaccine responses in identical twins.

The chain combines TRBV7-2 with TRBJ2-6; the D gene is possibly TRBD1 (7 bases). This TCR was sampled from a woman under 30 in good health. The source material was PBMCs. CDR3 in DNA: TGTGCCAGCAGCTTCAGGGGGGCTGGGGCCAACGTCCTGACTTTC. It translates to CASSFRGAGANVLTF.